The 3 T cell receptor beta chains presented below share a single source sample, sequenced in a study of blood T cell repertoires in COVID-19. Data came from immunoSEQ multiplex PCR; TCRdb stores just in-frame clones and leaves some out. The sample consists of about 160,000 clones, 70% to 85% of them appearing once. Sequenced sample: peripheral blood. Every receptor here comes from a woman between 40 and 50 years old with COVID-19, enrolled during active disease.

This sequence joins TRBV15 and TRBJ1-2, with D unresolved. CDR1 is LNHNV and CDR2 is YYDKDF in the germline V gene (reference sequence). The CDR3 is made up of 17 amino acids. Trimming shortened V by 1 base and J by 2 bases, and 17 bases separated the two germline ends. The CDR3 DNA follows: TGTGCCACCAGCAGAGTAGCAATACTCTTCCCGAACTATGGCTACACCTTC. It is translated as CATSRVAILFPNYGYTF.

V and J are TRBV18 and TRBJ2-5; D might be TRBD2 (5 bases). CDR3 length equals 16 residues. Trimming pared 1 base from V and 0 bases from J, leaving 12 bases between. Germline V gene data show CDR1 as KGHSH and CDR2 as LQKENI. The CDR3: CASSPRTAGYQETQYF. CDR3 DNA sequence: TGTGCCAGCTCACCACGGACTGCCGGGTACCAAGAGACCCAGTACTTC.

The chain has TRBV6-5 and TRBJ1-2; 9 nucleotides match TRBD1. The CDR3 consists of 15 residues. V lost 0 bases, J lost 8 bases, and 7 bases stayed unmatched. Germline V gene sequence: CDR1 MNHEY, CDR2 SVGAGI. CDR3 protein: CASSYSNNRGLGYTF. DNA for the CDR3: TGTGCCAGCAGTTACTCGAACAACAGGGGGCTCGGCTACACCTTC.